This T cell receptor beta chain was retrieved from a study of T cells after yellow fever vaccination. Germline-derived CDR1 and CDR2 are SGHDT and YYEEEE. Trimming left V 2 bases short and J 5 bases short, with 15 bases between. The length of the CDR3 is 15 residues. MiXCR, run by TCRdb on the 5' RACE reads, gives a single entry per CDR3 protein. The table records hundreds of thousands of distinct CDR3 sequences, roughly 13% of them present only once. The TCR sequence derives from a man between 25 and 39 years old who received the YFV17D yellow fever vaccine. This chain connects TRBV5-6 to TRBJ2-3; tentatively, D is TRBD2 (6 bases). This sample comprised PBMCs, obtained on the day of the yellow fever booster vaccination. Written as DNA, the CDR3 is TGTGCCAGCAGCTTTCGAGGGACTTCGGGAGATACGCAGTATTTT. Protein product: CASSFRGTSGDTQYF. The whole variable domain, filled in from reference TRBV5-6 and TRBJ2-3, reads DAGVTQSPTHLIKTRGQQVTLRCSPKSGHDTVSWYQQALGQGPQFIFQYYEEEERQRGNFPDRFSGHQFPNYSSELNVNALLLGDSALYLCASSFRGTSGDTQYFGPGTRLTVL.